These 17 T cell receptor beta chains came from one sample sequenced in a study of response to subunit inactivated influenza vaccine. TCRdb analysed the RT-PCR reads with MiXCR anew, one entry per CDR3 protein. The sample lists about 700,000 distinct CDR3 sequences, about 15% seen once, with 5.5% to 7% in the top ten. This specimen was PBMCs from blood, taken around two weeks before vaccination. The receptors were sampled from a man in his fifties or sixties who received an inactivated influenza vaccine.

A few counts support this clonotype. The chain carries TRBV24-1 and TRBJ2-5, with 11 bases fitting TRBD2. Trimming cost V 4 bases and J 1 base; bases outside gene matches: 4. The CDR3 has 16 amino acids. Per germline, CDR1 KGHDR and CDR2 SFDVKD. The CDR3 sequence is CATSDTGTSGQETQYF. In nucleotides, the CDR3 is TGTGCCACCAGTGACACCGGGACTAGCGGCCAAGAGACCCAGTACTTC.

On this clonotype: This may stem from a read error, because a much larger clone lies one nucleotide away. The rearrangement links TRBV15 to TRBJ1-1, with 10 bases aligning to TRBD1. CDR1 and CDR2 from the germline V gene are LNHNV and YYDKDF (reference sequence). Germline trimming cut 7 bases from V and 3 bases from J; bases unmatched to any gene: 5. This CDR3 has 14 amino acids. CDR3 in DNA: TGTGCCACCACTCTGGACAGGGGGGACACTGAAGCTTTCTTT. Protein: CATTLDRGDTEAFF.

This clonotype has a handful of counts. CDR3 coding DNA: TGTGCCAGTAGTAACCCGGGACAGGTCTACGAGCAGTACTTC. Its translation: CASSNPGQVYEQYF. The chain has TRBV19 and TRBJ2-7; 8 bases map to TRBD1. The J segment lost 3 bases and the V segment lost 4 bases, leaving 5 bases of the junction unmatched. Germline values: CDR1 LNHDA, CDR2 SQIVND (reference sequence). This CDR3 is 14 amino acids long.

This chain uses TRBV4-1 with TRBJ2-2; a possible D gene is TRBD1 (6 bases). The CDR3 sequence is 17 residues long. Per the germline V gene, CDR1 is MGHRA and CDR2 is YSYEKL. The germline V and J ends were trimmed by 4 bases and 1 base, with 16 bases remaining between them. The CDR3 DNA reads TGCGCCAGCAGCCCCACACCACAGGGAAAGAACACCGGGGAGCTGTTTTTT. Translated: CASSPTPQGKNTGELFF.

The V gene is TRBV6-1, the J gene TRBJ1-1; D remains ambiguous. There are 12 residues in the CDR3. The V gene's germline CDR1 is MNHNS and CDR2 SASEGT. The ends were cut back, 1 base at V and 4 bases at J, with 4 bases in the middle. DNA of the CDR3: TGTGCCAGCAGTGAAGTGGCCACTGAAGCTTTCTTT. It specifies CASSEVATEAFF.

This clonotype was found a few times. The chain carries TRBV30 and TRBJ2-3, with 13 bases fitting TRBD2. The CDR3 covers 18 residues. Germline CDR1 reads GTSNPN; CDR2 reads SVGIG (reference sequence). With V trimmed by 1 base and J by 6 bases, 13 bases remained unmatched. CDR3 sequence: CAWSGLAGGPSLADTQYF. For the CDR3, the DNA is TGTGCCTGGAGTGGACTAGCGGGAGGTCCTTCGCTTGCGGATACGCAGTATTTT.

This clonotype was counted a few times. The rearrangement uses TRBV19 and TRBJ2-1; D is unclear. Trimming removed 3 bases from V and 9 bases from J, with 9 bases in between. Germline CDR1 is LNHDA and CDR2 is SQIVND (reference sequence). CDR3 length equals 12 residues. The chain's CDR3 is CASSIVSGEQFF. In DNA form, the CDR3 reads TGTGCCAGTAGTATTGTGTCTGGTGAGCAGTTCTTC.

This clonotype showed up just once. The junction shows a germline mismatch at one end, possibly a read error. This CDR3 reads CASGQGGATETQYF. The CDR3 coding sequence is TGTGCCAGCGGCCAAGGAGGGGCTACGGAGACCCAGTACTTC. The chain joins TRBV4-2 to TRBJ2-5, with a weak D call TRBD2 (6 bases). Germline CDR1 is LGHNA and CDR2 is YNFKEQ. This CDR3 region has 14 residues.

In its sample, this clonotype was seen many times. CDR3 bases: TGCAGTGCTAGAGATCCCAGGTCCGCAGATACGCAGTATTTT. Protein: CSARDPRSADTQYF. The V and J genes are TRBV20-1 and TRBJ2-3; D not certain. The CDR3 length is 14 residues. The V gene lost 0 bases and the J gene lost 4 bases, with 11 bases spanning the gap. The germline V gene has CDR1 DFQATT and CDR2 SNEGSKA (reference sequence).

This clonotype has just a few counts. This sequence joins TRBV7-8 and TRBJ2-3, with D unclear. The CDR3 has 14 amino acids. Germline V gene data show CDR1 as SGHVS and CDR2 as FQNEAQ. V was clipped by 5 bases and J by 2 bases, with 11 bases between them. Here the CDR3 reads CASSPFSVTDTQYF. The CDR3 coding sequence is TGTGCCAGCAGCCCGTTCAGTGTCACAGATACGCAGTATTTT.

About this clonotype itself: A junction end diverges from the germline sequence, so it may reflect a read error. This chain links TRBV2 with TRBJ2-4; D might be TRBD2 (5 bases). This CDR3 has 18 amino acids. Germline assignment: CDR1 SNHLY and CDR2 FYNNEI. CDR3 sequence reads: CARSRTMRGPLAKNIQYF. As DNA, the CDR3 is TGTGCCCGCAGCCGAACCATGCGCGGGCCACTAGCCAAAAACATTCAGTACTTC.

This clonotype appeared many times. The genes are TRBV18 and TRBJ1-1; no firm D call. This CDR3 is 13 amino acids long. V lost 2 bases and J 4 bases, leaving 8 bases between the germline ends. Germline lookup yields CDR1 KGHSH and CDR2 LQKENI. CDR3 nucleotide sequence: TGTGCCAGCTCACCAGGGTTGGGCACTGAAGCTTTCTTT. It specifies CASSPGLGTEAFF.

This clonotype occurred many times. The chain links TRBV12-3 or TRBV12-4 to TRBJ1-4; 11 nucleotides line up with TRBD1. The junction had 21 bases not matched to a gene; V was cut back by 2 bases and J by 10 bases. The CDR3 runs to 20 residues. The DNA for the CDR3 is TGTGCCAGCAGTTTACTAGTAGGACAGGGGGCGTTCGGGAACTCCGGAAAACTGTTTTTT. Translated: CASSLLVGQGAFGNSGKLFF.

This clonotype occurred a few times. The CDR3 region has the DNA TGTGCCAGCAGCACAGGGAAACGCTATGGCTACACCTTC. It codes for CASSTGKRYGYTF. This chain connects TRBV5-6 to TRBJ1-2, with a possible D match to TRBD1 (6 bases). The CDR3 is made up of 13 amino acids. Trimming left V 4 bases short and J 4 bases short, with 11 bases between. From germline, CDR1 is SGHDT and CDR2 YYEEEE.

This CDR3 reads CASSRVRVRTDTQYF. The CDR3 DNA sequence: TGTGCCAGCAGTCGGGTGCGGGTCCGCACAGATACGCAGTATTTT. J is TRBJ2-3 and V is TRBV2; the D gene is possibly TRBD2 (5 bases). The CDR3 totals 15 residues. Looked up from germline, CDR1 is SNHLY and CDR2 is FYNNEI. V lost 5 bases and J lost 1, with 13 bases in between.

The chain couples TRBV20-1 to TRBJ1-5; D gene uncertain. Germline V gene lookup returns CDR1 DFQATT and CDR2 SNEGSKA (reference sequence). The CDR3 runs 15 residues. Trimming took 3 bases from V and 0 from J, leaving 12 bases between them. In DNA form, the CDR3 reads TGCAGTGCTAGGCCGGGTGCTTATAGCAATCAGCCCCAGCATTTT. It specifies CSARPGAYSNQPQHF.

The chain uses TRBV5-6 and TRBJ2-6; D gene ambiguous. This CDR3 contains 15 residues. Trimming removed 4 bases from V and 0 bases from J, with 8 bases in between. Looked up from germline, CDR1 is SGHDT and CDR2 is YYEEEE. CDR3: CASSPYTSGANVLTF. The CDR3 nucleotides read TGTGCCAGCAGCCCATACACCTCTGGGGCCAACGTCCTGACTTTC. Supplemented by reference TRBV5-6 and TRBJ2-6, the full variable domain reads DAGVTQSPTHLIKTRGQQVTLRCSPKSGHDTVSWYQQALGQGPQFIFQYYEEEERQRGNFPDRFSGHQFPNYSSELNVNALLLGDSALYLCASSPYTSGANVLTFGAGSRLTVL.